This T cell receptor (beta chain) came from a study of shared clonotypes between healthy human individuals. The assay was immunoSEQ multiplex PCR, and TCRdb's table has in-frame clones only and misses some. There are about 2,100,000 clones in the sample; about 93% occur only once, and under 2% lies in the top ten. Study findings and constraints: Compared with clonotypes that all four donors shared, non-shared clonotypes had lower generation probabilities. An effect of sequencing depth on clonotype sharing among donors was expected. Rarefaction demonstrated incomplete sorted-subset sequencing despite large depth. Naive subsets tended to show greater estimated richness than memory subsets.

Naive CD8 isolation took CD45RO-negative cells positively selected for CCR7 and excluded terminally differentiated effector memory CD45RA+ cells. Note on this clone: No antigen is known for it.

The germline V gene encodes CDR1 MDHEN and CDR2 SYDVKM. The CDR3 runs 17 residues. Trimming stripped 6 bases from V and 3 bases from J, with 23 bases between. The sequence was collected from a man aged 18 to 35 in good health. Some clones in this sample may be carry-over from other donors' samples. The specimen sequenced was naive CD8+ T cells from PBMCs. This rearrangement joins TRBV28 to TRBJ1-1, with D possibly TRBD1 on 6 matching bases. The CDR3 region is CASRPPWGALMDTEAFF. CDR3 in DNA: TGTGCCAGCAGGCCTCCCTGGGGGGCGTTGATGGACACTGAAGCTTTCTTT. Using reference TRBV28 and TRBJ1-1 for the parts outside the CDR3, the full variable domain is DVKVTQSSRYLVKRTGEKVFLECVQDMDHENMFWYRQDPGLGLRLIYFSYDVKMKEKGDIPEGYSVSREKKERFSLILESASTNQTSMYLCASRPPWGALMDTEAFFGQGTRLTVV.